This T cell receptor beta chain was recorded in a study of Graves' ophthalmopathy and Graves' hyperthyroidism. The authors amplified TCR beta CDR3 regions, and they did so from RNA transcripts for repertoire sequencing. The workflow started with a first-round RT-PCR run with HTBI primers and then moved on to a second-round multiplex PCR. One entry per CDR3 protein, called by TCRdb with MiXCR from the multiplex PCR reads. The sample consists of a few hundred thousand distinct CDR3 sequences, about a sixth of them appearing once. This clonotype came up many times. Trimming cost V 5 bases and J 3 bases, with 9 bases left between them. The CDR3 covers 12 residues. The germline V gene encodes CDR1 SGHRS and CDR2 YFSETQ.

This TCR derives from an adult woman with stable Graves' hyperthyroidism. The sequenced sample consisted of peripheral blood. The rearrangement uses TRBV5-1 and TRBJ2-7, with TRBD1 as a possible D gene (5 bases). CDR3 in amino acids: CASRSDSYEQYF. The CDR3 nucleotides are TGCGCCAGCAGATCTGACAGCTACGAGCAGTACTTC.